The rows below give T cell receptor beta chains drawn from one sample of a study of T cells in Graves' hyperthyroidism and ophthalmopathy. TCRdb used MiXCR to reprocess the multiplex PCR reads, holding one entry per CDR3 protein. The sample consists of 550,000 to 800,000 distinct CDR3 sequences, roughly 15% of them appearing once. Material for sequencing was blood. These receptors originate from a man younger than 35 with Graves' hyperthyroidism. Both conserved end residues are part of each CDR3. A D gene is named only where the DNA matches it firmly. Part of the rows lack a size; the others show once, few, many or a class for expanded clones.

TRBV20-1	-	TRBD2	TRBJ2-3	TGCAGTGCTAGACGGCGGGAGGGGACAGATACGCAGTATTTT	CSARRREGTDTQYF
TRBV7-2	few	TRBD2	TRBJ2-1	TGTGCCAGCAGCCCGACTAGCCTTGGAGCGGGGTACTACAATGAGCAGTTCTTC	CASSPTSLGAGYYNEQFF
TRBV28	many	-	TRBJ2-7	TGTGCCAGCAGACCTTGGGGGGGCCAACCGGCCTACGAGCAGTACTTC	CASRPWGGQPAYEQYF
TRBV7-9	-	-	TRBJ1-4	TGTGCCAGCACTCCTCAATCAGGGAAGGAAGAAAAACTGTTTTTT	CASTPQSGKEEKLFF
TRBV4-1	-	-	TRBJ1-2	TGCGCCAGCAGCCAAGTGGGGGTATACCCCGACTATGGCTACACCTTC	CASSQVGVYPDYGYTF
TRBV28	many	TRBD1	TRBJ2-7	TGTGCCAGCAGTTTTATTGGGACAGGGGGTAACGAGCAGTACTTC	CASSFIGTGGNEQYF
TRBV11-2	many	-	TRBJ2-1	TGTGCCAGCAGCTTAGGAGCATGGAATGAGCAGTTCTTC	CASSLGAWNEQFF
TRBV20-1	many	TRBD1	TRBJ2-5	TGCAGTGCTAGAGGGCCCCGGGCCGCGACAGGGAAGTACTTC	CSARGPRAATGKYF
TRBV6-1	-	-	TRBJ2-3	TGTGCCAGCAGTCCCAGAGGGAGGGATACGCAGTATTTT	CASSPRGRDTQYF
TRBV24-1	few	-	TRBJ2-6	TGTGCCACCAGTGATGGCAGGGTCGGGGCCAACGTCCTGACTTTC	CATSDGRVGANVLTF
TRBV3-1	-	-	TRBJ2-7	TGTGCCAGCAGCCAGGGACTTGATTCCTACGAGCAGTACTTC	CASSQGLDSYEQYF
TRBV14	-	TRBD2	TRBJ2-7	TGTGCCAGCAGCCAAGGACTAGCGCCAGTCTACGAGCAGTACTTC	CASSQGLAPVYEQYF
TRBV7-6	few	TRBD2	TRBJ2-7	TGTGCCAGCAGCCCCTCCCGGGGTAGCGGGACCTACGAGCAGTACTTC	CASSPSRGSGTYEQYF
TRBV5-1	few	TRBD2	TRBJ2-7	TGCGCCAGCAGGTGGACTAGCGACTACGAGCAGTACTTC	CASRWTSDYEQYF
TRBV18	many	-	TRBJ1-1	TGTGCCAGCTCCCCGGTGGGTCGCCGGAACACTGAAGCTTTCTTT	CASSPVGRRNTEAFF
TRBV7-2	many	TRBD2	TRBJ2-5	TGTGCCAGCAGCTTCTTTGGACTAGACGAAGAGACCCAGTACTTC	CASSFFGLDEETQYF
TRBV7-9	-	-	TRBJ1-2	TGTGCCAGCAGCTTAGAGGCCAGGAGGCACTATGGCTACACCTTC	CASSLEARRHYGYTF
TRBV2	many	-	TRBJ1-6	TGTGCCAGCAGTGTCAAAGGGACTAATTCACCCCTCCACTTT	CASSVKGTNSPLHF
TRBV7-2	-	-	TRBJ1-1	TGTGCCAGCAGCTACGGGGGGCGGGCCGACACTGAAGCTTTCTTT	CASSYGGRADTEAFF
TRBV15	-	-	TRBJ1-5	TGTGCCACCAGCAGAGGGTGGGATCAGCCCCAGCATTTT	CATSRGWDQPQHF
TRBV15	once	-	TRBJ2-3	TGTGCCACCAGCAGAGATCGACTCTTGCCGCAGTATTTT	CATSRDRLLPQYF
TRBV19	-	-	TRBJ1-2	TGTGCCAGTAGTATCCGGACAGCAAGTTATGGCTACACCTTC	CASSIRTASYGYTF
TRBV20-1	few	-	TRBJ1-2	TGCAGTGCGGGGGCAGAGACCTATGGCTACACCTTC	CSAGAETYGYTF
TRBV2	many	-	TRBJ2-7	TGTGCCAGCACTCAAGGACAGATCTACGAGCAGTACTTC	CASTQGQIYEQYF
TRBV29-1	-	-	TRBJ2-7	TGCAGCGTTGAAGATGTCGGCAGGGGGGTCTACGAGCAGTACTTC	CSVEDVGRGVYEQYF
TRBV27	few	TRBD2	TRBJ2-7	TGTGCCAGCAGTCAAAATCCGGGACTAGGAGGGTACGAGCAGTGCTTC	CASSQNPGLGGYEQCF